The 26 T cell receptor beta chains reported below all come from one sample, sequenced in a study of T cells in Graves' hyperthyroidism and ophthalmopathy. Amplified TCR beta CDR3 regions derived from RNA transcripts. Initially, a first-round RT-PCR of the TCR CDR3 employed the HTBI primer set. MiXCR was run by TCRdb on the multiplex PCR reads, yielding one entry per CDR3 protein. The profile shows 300,000 or so distinct CDR3 sequences, 18% of them singletons. The sequenced material came from blood. The receptors come from a woman aged 50 to 60 with Graves' hyperthyroidism.

This clonotype came up many times. The chain links TRBV6-1 to TRBJ1-2, with a tentative D call TRBD1 (5 bases). The CDR3 extends over 13 amino acids. Germline values: CDR1 MNHNS, CDR2 SASEGT. The germline V and J ends were trimmed by 9 bases and 0 bases, with 11 bases remaining between them. The CDR3 protein is CASNLGPNYGYTF. In nucleotides, the CDR3 is TGTGCCAGTAACTTGGGGCCTAACTATGGCTACACCTTC.

This clonotype was recorded at least ten times. The DNA of the CDR3 is TGTGCCAGCAGCCAAGATCACCCTTACACTGAAGCTTTCTTT. Translating it yields CASSQDHPYTEAFF. The chain employs TRBV3-1 and TRBJ1-1, with D hard to call. The V gene lost 0 bases and the J gene lost 3 bases, with 8 bases spanning the gap. The CDR3 contains 14 residues. Looked up from germline, CDR1 is LGHDT and CDR2 is YNNKEL (reference sequence). The whole variable domain, filled in from reference TRBV3-1 and TRBJ1-1, reads DTAVSQTPKYLVTQMGNDKSIKCEQNLGHDTMYWYKQDSKKFLKIMFSYNNKELIINETVPNRFSPKSPDKAHLNLHINSLELGDSAVYFCASSQDHPYTEAFFGQGTRLTVV.

The chain has TRBV6-2 or TRBV6-3 and TRBJ2-2, with 7 positions matching TRBD1. Germline V gives CDR1 MNHEY, CDR2 SVGEGT. This CDR3 region has 14 residues. The trim removed 5 bases at V and 5 bases at J, leaving 5 bases unmatched. The CDR3 DNA reads TGTGCCAGCAGTCGATTACAGGGGACCGGGGAGCTGTTTTTT. It encodes CASSRLQGTGELFF.

The chain carries TRBV3-1 and TRBJ2-2, with 9 bases fitting TRBD1. The junction had 9 bases not matched to a gene; V was cut back by 1 base and J by 3 bases. Germline V gene data show CDR1 as LGHDT and CDR2 as YNNKEL (reference sequence). The CDR3 is 18 amino acids. The CDR3 sequence is CASSQGLYWDRDTGELFF. In DNA, the CDR3 is TGTGCCAGCAGCCAAGGTTTATATTGGGACAGGGACACCGGGGAGCTGTTTTTT.

The chain has TRBV7-2 and TRBJ2-5; tentatively, D is TRBD1 (6 bases). V lost 0 bases to trimming and J lost 3 bases, with 8 bases between them. In germline, CDR1 is SGHTA, CDR2 FQGNSA. The CDR3 has 14 residues. CDR3 amino acids: CASSLARGKETQYF. The CDR3 DNA sequence: TGTGCCAGCAGCTTAGCCAGGGGAAAAGAGACCCAGTACTTC.

The chain uses TRBV13 and TRBJ2-3; D possibly uses TRBD1 or TRBD2 (6 bases each). Per germline, CDR1 PRHDT and CDR2 FYEKMQ (reference sequence). Trimming cost V 5 bases and J 1 base, with 13 bases left between them. The CDR3 is 15 residues long. The CDR3 here is CASSPGGLGTDTQYF. The CDR3 bases are TGTGCCAGCAGCCCCGGGGGCCTCGGCACAGATACGCAGTATTTT. Filled out from reference TRBV13 and TRBJ2-3, the complete variable domain reads AAGVIQSPRHLIKEKRETATLKCYPIPRHDTVYWYQQGPGQDPQFLISFYEKMQSDKGSIPDRFSAQQFSDYHSELNMSSLELGDSALYFCASSPGGLGTDTQYFGPGTRLTVL.

The chain employs TRBV2 and TRBJ1-3; no reliable D call. The CDR3 length is 15 residues. The germline V gene encodes CDR1 SNHLY and CDR2 FYNNEI. The ends were cut back, 1 base at V and 2 bases at J, with 9 bases in the middle. The CDR3 coding sequence is TGTGCCAGCAGTGAAGAGCCAGATGCTGGAAACACCATATATTTT. Protein product: CASSEEPDAGNTIYF.

The gene calls are TRBV18 and TRBJ2-7; 9 bases are a match to TRBD1. Trimming at V came to 3 bases and at J to 3 bases, leaving 3 bases not matched to a gene. Per the germline V gene, CDR1 is KGHSH and CDR2 is LQKENI. The CDR3 has 14 amino acids. In nucleotides, the CDR3 is TGTGCCAGCTCACCTGCGGGACAGGGCTACGAGCAGTACTTC. It encodes CASSPAGQGYEQYF.

This rearrangement joins TRBV7-9 to TRBJ2-5; D call uncertain. The J call may be incorrect, as the DNA end agrees better with TRBJ2-1. CDR3 length: 10 amino acids. Germline V gene sequence: CDR1 SEHNR, CDR2 FQNEAQ (reference sequence). In nucleotides, the CDR3 is TGTGCCAGCAGCTTACTGACCCAGTTCTTC. Translated: CASSLLTQFF.

This clonotype was seen many times. The V and J genes are TRBV7-9 and TRBJ2-1, with 7 bases that match TRBD2. This CDR3 has 14 amino acids. Germline values: CDR1 SEHNR, CDR2 FQNEAQ (reference sequence). V lost 5 bases to trimming and J lost 3 bases; unmatched junction nucleotides: 4. The CDR3 bases are TGTGCCAGCAGCCCGAGCGGGAACTACAATGAGCAGTTCTTC. Encoded protein: CASSPSGNYNEQFF.

This clonotype was seen at least ten times. The chain is built from TRBV12-3 or TRBV12-4 and TRBJ2-1; 7 nucleotides agree with TRBD2. The CDR3 length is 14 residues. The V and J ends lost 3 bases and 8 bases, in that order; junction bases with no gene match: 7. The CDR3 spells CASSFSGGSDEQFF. In DNA form, the CDR3 reads TGTGCCAGCAGTTTTTCCGGGGGGAGCGATGAGCAGTTCTTC.

The gene calls are TRBV5-1 and TRBJ2-5; the D gene could be TRBD1 or TRBD2 (5 bases each). CDR1 is SGHRS, CDR2 YFSETQ, per germline. V was trimmed by 0 bases and J by 4 bases, leaving 13 bases between them. The CDR3 contains 15 residues. The chain's CDR3 is CASSLVGDLGETQYF. The DNA of the CDR3 is TGCGCCAGCAGCTTGGTGGGGGATTTAGGAGAGACCCAGTACTTC. Complete variable domain (other parts from reference TRBV5-1 and TRBJ2-5): KAGVTQTPRYLIKTRGQQVTLSCSPISGHRSVSWYQQTPGQGLQFLFEYFSETQRNKGNFPGRFSGRQFSNSRSEMNVSTLELGDSALYLCASSLVGDLGETQYFGPGTRLLVL.

The chain employs TRBV2 and TRBJ1-5; D not resolved. Germline assignment: CDR1 SNHLY and CDR2 FYNNEI. The CDR3 has 13 residues. Between the trimmed V and J ends, which lost 3 bases and 6 bases, there was a span of 9 bases. The CDR3 region has the DNA TGTGCCAGCAGTGATAGTCAGATTCAGCCCCAGCATTTT. Amino acid sequence: CASSDSQIQPQHF.

The gene calls are TRBV6-1 and TRBJ2-3; no reliable D call. The CDR3 contains 18 residues. Germline loops: CDR1 MNHNS, CDR2 SASEGT. The V end lost 2 bases, the J end lost 0 bases, and 18 bases lay between the germline ends. CDR3 protein: CASSENLGLYRSTDTQYF. In DNA form, the CDR3 reads TGTGCCAGCAGTGAAAATTTAGGTTTGTACAGAAGCACAGATACGCAGTATTTT.

This clonotype was seen many times. The chain combines TRBV2 with TRBJ1-2, with 9 bases that match TRBD1. CDR3 length equals 15 residues. V trimming: 2 bases; J trimming: 4 bases; junction bases outside the gene matches: 5. Looked up from germline, CDR1 is SNHLY and CDR2 is FYNNEI. The CDR3 DNA follows: TGTGCCAGCAGTGAAAAACAGGGGGCGAGCTATGGCTACACCTTC. Translating it yields CASSEKQGASYGYTF.

The sample holds a few counts of this clonotype. This chain uses TRBV5-5 with TRBJ2-7, with 10 bases identical to TRBD2. Germline V gene sequence: CDR1 SGHKS, CDR2 YYEKEE (reference sequence). V lost 5 bases and J lost 1; bases outside the gene matches: 6. There are 15 residues in the CDR3. CDR3 bases: TGTGCCAGCAGACCCGGGACTAGCGAGTCCTACGAGCAGTACGTC. It translates to CASRPGTSESYEQYV.

V and J are TRBV27 and TRBJ1-6; 7 nucleotides match TRBD1. The CDR3 contains 15 residues. The junction had 9 bases not matched to a gene; V was cut back by 5 bases and J by 8 bases. Germline-derived CDR1 and CDR2 are MNHEY and SMNVEV (reference sequence). The CDR3 is CASSKWARGDSPLHF. For the CDR3, the DNA is TGTGCCAGCAGTAAATGGGCCAGGGGGGATTCACCCCTCCACTTT.

This clonotype was observed many times. The chain joins TRBV11-2 to TRBJ1-5, with a possible D match to TRBD1 (5 bases). Germline V CDR1 and CDR2: SGHAT, FQNNGV. The length of the CDR3 is 14 residues. V lost 4 bases and J lost 7, with 14 bases in between. The CDR3 loop reads CASSSTGTGQPQHF. The CDR3 bases are TGTGCCAGCAGCTCCACAGGCACGGGCCAGCCCCAGCATTTT. Filled out from reference TRBV11-2 and TRBJ1-5, the complete variable domain reads EAGVAQSPRYKIIEKRQSVAFWCNPISGHATLYWYQQILGQGPKLLIQFQNNGVVDDSQLPKDRFSAERLKGVDSTLKIQPAKLEDSAVYLCASSSTGTGQPQHFGDGTRLSIL.

This clonotype showed up just a few times. V and J are TRBV7-8 and TRBJ2-1; 10 positions agree with TRBD2. The CDR3 spans 19 residues. Per germline, CDR1 SGHVS and CDR2 FQNEAQ. The junction had 14 bases not matched to a gene; V was cut back by 5 bases and J by 1 base. CDR3 nucleotide sequence: TGTGCCAGCAGCCTCCCCCAGCGGGAGGGCCCCCGGTCCTACAATGAGCAGTTCTTC. Translating gives CASSLPQREGPRSYNEQFF.

This clonotype was recorded at least ten times. This chain joins TRBV2 and TRBJ1-1; possible D gene TRBD1, 6 bases. V was clipped by 4 bases and J by 2 bases, with 8 bases between them. Germline V gene sequence: CDR1 SNHLY, CDR2 FYNNEI. The CDR3 has 13 residues. The CDR3 region is CASSGQVNTEAFF. CDR3 coding DNA: TGTGCCAGCAGTGGACAGGTAAACACTGAAGCTTTCTTT.

The chain joins TRBV9 to TRBJ2-5; 7 bases are a match to TRBD1. Germline CDR1 SGDLS, CDR2 YYNGEE. CDR3 length: 16 residues. The V segment lost 4 bases and the J segment 0 bases; nucleotides outside the gene matches: 9. The CDR3 nucleotides are TGTGCCAGCAGCCCCCGACAGGGACCGTACCAAGAGACCCAGTACTTC. Translated, it gives CASSPRQGPYQETQYF.

In its sample, this clonotype was seen a few times. The gene calls are TRBV9 and TRBJ2-2, with 9 bases lining up with TRBD2. Germline V gene lookup returns CDR1 SGDLS and CDR2 YYNGEE. The CDR3 contains 16 residues. The trim removed 3 bases at V and 5 bases at J, leaving 8 bases unmatched. CDR3 in DNA: TGTGCCAGCAGCGCCCGGACTAGCGTGATTACCGGGGAGCTGTTTTTT. Amino acids: CASSARTSVITGELFF.

Here the CDR3 DNA reads TGCAGTGCCATGACGGAGAACACTGAAGCTTTCTTT. Translation gives CSAMTENTEAFF. The chain carries TRBV29-1 and TRBJ1-1; the D is unclear. The CDR3 length is 12 residues. CDR1 is SQVTM and CDR2 is ANQGSEA in the germline V gene.

The V and J genes are TRBV27 and TRBJ1-5; D ambiguous. Trimming removed 6 bases from V and 3 bases from J, with 12 bases in between. This CDR3 is built from 14 residues. The germline V gene encodes CDR1 MNHEY and CDR2 SMNVEV (reference sequence). In DNA, the CDR3 is TGTGCCAGCAGAGGGTCAGGCCCCAATCAGCCCCAGCATTTT. It specifies CASRGSGPNQPQHF.

There are many counts of this clonotype. The chain is built from TRBV12-3 or TRBV12-4 and TRBJ2-7; D is uncertain. With 5 bases removed from V and 0 bases from J, the gap between germline ends came to 11 bases. The CDR3 extends over 14 amino acids. CDR3 DNA: TGTGCCAGCAGTAAGGACGTCAGCTCCTACGAGCAGTACGTC. It codes for CASSKDVSSYEQYV.

This clonotype was seen a handful of times. The gene calls are TRBV6-6 and TRBJ1-2, with D unclear. Germline V gene data show CDR1 as MNHNY and CDR2 as SVGAGI (reference sequence). This CDR3 region has 21 residues. V lost 0 bases, J lost 8 bases, and 34 bases lay in between. The CDR3 region is CASSYSPLGNLAQVLWKGYTF. The CDR3 DNA is TGTGCCAGCAGTTACTCCCCACTAGGGAACCTCGCGCAGGTCCTGTGGAAGGGCTACACCTTC.